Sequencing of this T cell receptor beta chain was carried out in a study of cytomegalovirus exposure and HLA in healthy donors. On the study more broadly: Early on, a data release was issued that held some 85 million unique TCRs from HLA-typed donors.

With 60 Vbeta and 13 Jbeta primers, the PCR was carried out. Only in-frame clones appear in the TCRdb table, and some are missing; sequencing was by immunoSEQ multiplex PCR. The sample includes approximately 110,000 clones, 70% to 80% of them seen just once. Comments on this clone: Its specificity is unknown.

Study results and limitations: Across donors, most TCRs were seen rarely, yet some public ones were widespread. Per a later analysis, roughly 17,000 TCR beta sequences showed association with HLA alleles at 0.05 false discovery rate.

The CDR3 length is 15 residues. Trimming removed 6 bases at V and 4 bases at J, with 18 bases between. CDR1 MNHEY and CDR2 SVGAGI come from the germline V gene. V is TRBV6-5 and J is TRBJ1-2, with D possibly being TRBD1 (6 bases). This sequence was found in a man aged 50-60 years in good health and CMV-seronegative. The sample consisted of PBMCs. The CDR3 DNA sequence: TGTGCCAGCAGGACCGGGGGGCTTTCTTCCTATGGCTACACCTTC. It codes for CASRTGGLSSYGYTF.